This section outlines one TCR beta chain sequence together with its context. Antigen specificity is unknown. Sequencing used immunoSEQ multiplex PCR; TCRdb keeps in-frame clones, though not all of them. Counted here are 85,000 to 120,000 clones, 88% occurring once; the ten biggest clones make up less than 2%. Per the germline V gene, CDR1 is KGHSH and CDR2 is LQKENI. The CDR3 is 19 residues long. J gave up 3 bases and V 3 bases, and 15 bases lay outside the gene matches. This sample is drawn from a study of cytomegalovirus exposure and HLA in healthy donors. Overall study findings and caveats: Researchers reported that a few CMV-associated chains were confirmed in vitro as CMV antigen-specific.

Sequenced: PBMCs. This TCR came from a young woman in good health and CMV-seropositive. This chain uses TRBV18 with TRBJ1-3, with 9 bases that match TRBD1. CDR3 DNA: TGTGCCAGCTCACCTCTGTCGGGACAGGGCCTTGAAAGTGGAAACACCATATATTTT. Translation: CASSPLSGQGLESGNTIYF. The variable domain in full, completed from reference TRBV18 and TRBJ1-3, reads NAGVMQNPRHLVRRRGQEARLRCSPMKGHSHVYWYRQLPEEGLKFMVYLQKENIIDESGMPKERFSAEFPKEGPSILRIQQVVRGDSAAYFCASSPLSGQGLESGNTIYFGEGSWLTVV.